This T cell receptor beta chain came from a study of shared clonotypes between healthy human individuals. V was shortened by 4 bases and J by 4 bases, with 10 bases between the two germline ends. The CDR3 length is 14 residues. CDR1 is SGHVS and CDR2 is FNYEAQ in the germline V gene. In the naive CD8 group, cells lacked CD45RO and were positively selected for CCR7, so terminally differentiated effector memory CD45RA+ cells were left out. This table comes from immunoSEQ multiplex PCR, and its TCRdb copy is limited to in-frame clones, with some not included. The sample shows under 1 million clones, just over 95% of them seen only once.

Material: naive CD8+ T cells sorted from blood. The V call is TRBV7-6, the J call TRBJ2-2; D call uncertain. This receptor was obtained from a man younger than 45 in good health. In DNA, the CDR3 is TGTGCCAGCAGCTCGGCCCCGGGCACCGGGGAGCTGTTTTTT. Translated, it gives CASSSAPGTGELFF.